This T cell receptor (beta chain) is drawn from a study of blood T cell repertoires in COVID-19. CDR3 size: 14 residues. V gave up 8 bases and J gave up 4 bases; unmatched junction bases: 8. Germline assignment: CDR1 LNHDA and CDR2 SQIVND (reference sequence). Generated by immunoSEQ multiplex PCR, the TCRdb table keeps only in-frame clones and is missing some. The sample yields about 200,000 clones, approximately 83% seen once. Sequenced sample: peripheral blood. This TCR was recovered from a woman aged 40-49 years with active or convalescent COVID-19. This sequence joins TRBV19 and TRBJ1-1, with 9 bases aligning to TRBD1. CDR3: CASSDRGAATEAFF. In DNA, the CDR3 is TGTGCCAGTTCGGACAGGGGTGCGGCCACTGAAGCTTTCTTT.